This T cell receptor beta chain was identified during a study of T cell repertoires in cytomegalovirus infection. Study-level information: Shared public TCR beta signatures pointed to both CMV infection and a matching HLA type. Study conclusions and caveats: The cumulative frequency of public TCR beta families distinguished individuals who carried CMV together with the relevant HLA. HLA-C-restricted CMV-specific TCR beta clonotypes prevailed in the ex vivo response.

A word on this clonotype: As yet, its antigen is unknown.

In germline, CDR1 is SGHTA, CDR2 FQGNSA. V shed 5 bases and J shed 1 base, with 14 bases lying between them. The CDR3 totals 15 residues. One entry per CDR3 protein results from TCRdb running MiXCR on the reads. The table lists around 300,000 distinct CDR3 sequences, around 20% of them singletons. The V and J genes are TRBV7-2 and TRBJ1-1; no clear D. Sequences were derived from cultured PBMCs, sampled from culture after CMV antigen stimulation. This receptor was obtained from a human donor in good health (CMV status not recorded). Some clones in this sample may be carry-over from other donors' samples. CDR3 sequence reads: CASSPSSGRNTEAFF. The CDR3 DNA follows: TGTGCCAGCAGCCCCTCCTCTGGGAGGAACACTGAAGCTTTCTTT.